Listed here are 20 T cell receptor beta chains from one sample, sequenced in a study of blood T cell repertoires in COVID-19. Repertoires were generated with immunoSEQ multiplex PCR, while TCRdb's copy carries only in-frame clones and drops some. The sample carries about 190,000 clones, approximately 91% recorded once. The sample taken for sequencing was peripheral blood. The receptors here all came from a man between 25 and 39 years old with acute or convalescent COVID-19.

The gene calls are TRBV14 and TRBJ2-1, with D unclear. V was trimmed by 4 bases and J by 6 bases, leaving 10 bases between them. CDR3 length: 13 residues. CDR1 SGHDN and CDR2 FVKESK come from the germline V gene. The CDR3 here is CASSLRNGNEQFF. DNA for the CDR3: TGTGCCAGCAGCCTGCGTAATGGCAATGAGCAGTTCTTC.

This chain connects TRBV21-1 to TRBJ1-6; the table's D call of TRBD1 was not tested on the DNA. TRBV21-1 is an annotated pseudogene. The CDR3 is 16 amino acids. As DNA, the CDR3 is TGTGCCAGCAGCCCGCACCCGGGACAAGATAATTCACCCCTCCACTTT. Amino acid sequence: CASSPHPGQDNSPLHF.

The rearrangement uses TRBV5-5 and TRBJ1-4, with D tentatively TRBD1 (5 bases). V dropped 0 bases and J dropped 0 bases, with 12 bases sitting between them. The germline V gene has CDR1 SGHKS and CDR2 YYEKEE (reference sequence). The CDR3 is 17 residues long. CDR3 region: CASSLVGGTATNEKLFF. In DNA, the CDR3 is TGTGCCAGCAGCTTGGTGGGGGGGACTGCAACTAATGAAAAACTGTTTTTT.

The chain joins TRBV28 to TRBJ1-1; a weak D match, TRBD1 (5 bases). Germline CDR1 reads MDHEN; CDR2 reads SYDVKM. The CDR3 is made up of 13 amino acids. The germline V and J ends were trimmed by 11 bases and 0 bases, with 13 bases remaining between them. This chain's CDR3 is CACMGGMNTEAFF. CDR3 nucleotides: TGTGCCTGCATGGGGGGAATGAACACTGAAGCTTTCTTT.

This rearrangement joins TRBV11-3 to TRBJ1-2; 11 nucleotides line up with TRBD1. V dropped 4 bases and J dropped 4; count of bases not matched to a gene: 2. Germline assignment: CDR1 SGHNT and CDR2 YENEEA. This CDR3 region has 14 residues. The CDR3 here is CASSSDRGLYGYTF. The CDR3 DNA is TGTGCCAGCAGCTCGGACAGGGGGCTCTATGGCTACACCTTC.

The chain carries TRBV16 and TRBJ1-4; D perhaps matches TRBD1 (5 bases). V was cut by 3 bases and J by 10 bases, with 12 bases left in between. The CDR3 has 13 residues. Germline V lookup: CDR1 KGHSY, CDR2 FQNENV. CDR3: CASSQNQGGKLFF. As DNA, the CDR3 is TGTGCCAGCAGCCAGAATCAGGGTGGAAAACTGTTTTTT.

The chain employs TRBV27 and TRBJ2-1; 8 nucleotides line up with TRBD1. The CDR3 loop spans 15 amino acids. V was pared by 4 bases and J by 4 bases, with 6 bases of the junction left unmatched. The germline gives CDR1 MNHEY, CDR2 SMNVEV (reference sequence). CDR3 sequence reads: CASSSTGGRYNEQFF. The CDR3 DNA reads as TGTGCCAGCAGTTCTACAGGGGGTCGATACAATGAGCAGTTCTTC.

The CDR3: CASSVDIQETQYF. The DNA of the CDR3 is TGTGCCAGCAGCGTAGACATCCAAGAGACCCAGTACTTC. This sequence joins TRBV9 and TRBJ2-5; D is undetermined. V was pared by 0 bases and J by 1 base, with 4 bases between. Germline V CDR1 and CDR2: SGDLS, YYNGEE. The CDR3 runs 13 residues. Together with reference TRBV9 and TRBJ2-5, the CDR3 gives the full variable domain: DSGVTQTPKHLITATGQRVTLRCSPRSGDLSVYWYQQSLDQGLQFLIQYYNGEERAKGNILERFSAQQFPDLHSELNLSSLELGDSALYFCASSVDIQETQYFGPGTRLLVL.

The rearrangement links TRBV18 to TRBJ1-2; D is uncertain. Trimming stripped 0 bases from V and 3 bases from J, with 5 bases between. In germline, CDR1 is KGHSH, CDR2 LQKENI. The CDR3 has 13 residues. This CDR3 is CASSPPSYYGYTF. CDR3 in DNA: TGTGCCAGCTCACCACCCTCCTACTATGGCTACACCTTC.

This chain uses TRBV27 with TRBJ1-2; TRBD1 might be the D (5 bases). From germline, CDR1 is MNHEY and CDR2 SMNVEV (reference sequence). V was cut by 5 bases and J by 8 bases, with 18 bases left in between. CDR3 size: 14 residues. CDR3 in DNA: TGTGCCAGCAGTGGGTTGGGCAGGGCTCCGGGCTACACCTTC. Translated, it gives CASSGLGRAPGYTF.

The CDR3 DNA is TGTGCCAGCAGGGGCAGGGTATCCCCTTTTGGCTACACCTTC. Residues: CASRGRVSPFGYTF. V gene TRBV28 combines with J gene TRBJ1-2; weak D call: TRBD1 (5 bases). The germline CDR1 and CDR2 sequences are MDHEN and SYDVKM. The CDR3 totals 14 residues. V gave up 6 bases and J gave up 7 bases, with 18 bases separating them.

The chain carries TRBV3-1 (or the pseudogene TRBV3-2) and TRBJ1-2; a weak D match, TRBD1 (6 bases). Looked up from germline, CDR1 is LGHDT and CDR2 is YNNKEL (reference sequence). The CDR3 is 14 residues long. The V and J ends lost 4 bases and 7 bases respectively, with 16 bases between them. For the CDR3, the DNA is TGTGCCAGCAGCCTCGTAGGGGGGGATCGTGGCTACACCTTC. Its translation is CASSLVGGDRGYTF.

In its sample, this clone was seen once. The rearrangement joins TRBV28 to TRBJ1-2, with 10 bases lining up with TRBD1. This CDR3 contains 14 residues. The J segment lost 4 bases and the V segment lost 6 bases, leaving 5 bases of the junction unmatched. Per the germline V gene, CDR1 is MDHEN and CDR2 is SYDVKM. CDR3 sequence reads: CASRPTGGGYGYTF. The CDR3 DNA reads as TGTGCCAGCAGACCGACAGGGGGCGGCTATGGCTACACCTTC.

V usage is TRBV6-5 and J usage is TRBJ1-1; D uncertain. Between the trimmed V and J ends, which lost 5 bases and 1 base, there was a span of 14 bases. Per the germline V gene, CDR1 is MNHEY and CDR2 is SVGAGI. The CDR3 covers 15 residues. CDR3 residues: CASSPFWGGNTEAFF. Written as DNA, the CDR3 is TGTGCCAGCAGTCCCTTTTGGGGAGGGAACACTGAAGCTTTCTTT.

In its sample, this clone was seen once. DNA of the CDR3: TGTGCCTGGAATCTCCCCCCAGCGCGTGGTGGCTACACCTTC. Its protein product is CAWNLPPARGGYTF. V usage is TRBV30 and J usage is TRBJ1-2; D uncertain. V lost 4 bases and J 7 bases, leaving 19 bases between the germline ends. CDR3 size: 14 residues. CDR1 is GTSNPN and CDR2 is SVGIG in the germline V gene (reference sequence).

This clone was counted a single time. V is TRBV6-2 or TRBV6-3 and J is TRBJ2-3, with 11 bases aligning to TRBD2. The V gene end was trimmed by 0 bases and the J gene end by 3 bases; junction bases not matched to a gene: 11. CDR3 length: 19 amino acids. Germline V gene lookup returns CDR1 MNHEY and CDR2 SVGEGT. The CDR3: CASSYSTGASGRYTDTQYF. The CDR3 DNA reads TGTGCCAGCAGTTACTCCACTGGGGCTAGCGGGAGGTATACAGATACGCAGTATTTT.

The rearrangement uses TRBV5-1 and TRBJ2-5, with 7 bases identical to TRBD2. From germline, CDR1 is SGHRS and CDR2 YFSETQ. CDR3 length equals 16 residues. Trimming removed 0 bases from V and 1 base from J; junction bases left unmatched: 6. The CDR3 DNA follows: TGCGCCAGCAGCTTGGCCCGGGACTACCTCCAAGAGACCCAGTACTTC. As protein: CASSLARDYLQETQYF.

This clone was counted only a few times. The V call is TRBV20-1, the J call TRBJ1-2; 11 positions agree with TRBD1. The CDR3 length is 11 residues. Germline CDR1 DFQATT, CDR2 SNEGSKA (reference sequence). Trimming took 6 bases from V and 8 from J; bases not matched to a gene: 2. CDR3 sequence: CSARTGGGYTF. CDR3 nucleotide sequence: TGCAGTGCGAGGACAGGGGGCGGCTACACCTTC.

CDR3 bases: TGCAGCGTTGCCGGGACTAGCCGTATCAATGAGCAGTTCTTC. Protein product: CSVAGTSRINEQFF. The chain recombines TRBV29-1 with TRBJ2-1, with TRBD2 matching 9 bases. This CDR3 is built from 14 residues. V gave up 4 bases and J gave up 6 bases; unmatched junction bases: 7. CDR1 is SQVTM and CDR2 is ANQGSEA in the germline V gene.

CDR3 amino acids: CASRRVTDYEQYF. The CDR3, as DNA: TGTGCCAGCAGGAGGGTAACAGACTACGAGCAGTACTTC. This chain links TRBV6-5 with TRBJ2-7; TRBD2 might be the D (5 bases). V dropped 6 bases and J dropped 3 bases, with 12 bases sitting between them. This CDR3 is 13 amino acids long. Germline-derived CDR1 and CDR2 are MNHEY and SVGAGI.